The clone carrying this T cell receptor beta chain has more than one count but fewer than ten. Time point reported: newly diagnosed GD, antithyroid drugs for less than 3 months. The TCR library was made from RNA extracted from PBMCs. Sequencing libraries for TCR beta were prepared with iRepertoire HTBI primers and Arm-PCR of CDR3 regions. TCRdb redid the calling of the multiplex PCR reads with MiXCR, one entry per CDR3 protein. The sample lists 420,000 or so distinct CDR3 sequences, about 17% occurring once. Losses at the gene ends were 0 bases for V and 5 bases for J; bases not matched to a gene: 5. The CDR3 covers 17 residues. The germline V gene encodes CDR1 DFQATT and CDR2 SNEGSKA (reference sequence). This entry comes from a study of regulatory T cells in long-lasting Graves disease. A further study also used this sample, focusing on T cells in Graves' hyperthyroidism and ophthalmopathy. That report notes: No progression to ophthalmopathy during 18 months of follow-up defined stable disease. Those with hyperthyroidism were 18 to 65 years old, newly diagnosed, and ill for under 2 months. HTBI primers were used for first-round RT-PCR of the TCR CDR3.

The starting material was peripheral blood mononuclear cells (PBMCs), obtained at new diagnosis, from a patient treated with antithyroid drugs. The receptor's source is a woman aged 18-29 years with Graves disease. The V and J genes are TRBV20-1 and TRBJ2-2, with 14 bases aligning to TRBD2. CDR3 coding DNA: TGCAGTGCTAGAGATATTGGACTAGCGGGAGGAACCGGGGAGCTGTTTTTT. Translation gives CSARDIGLAGGTGELFF.